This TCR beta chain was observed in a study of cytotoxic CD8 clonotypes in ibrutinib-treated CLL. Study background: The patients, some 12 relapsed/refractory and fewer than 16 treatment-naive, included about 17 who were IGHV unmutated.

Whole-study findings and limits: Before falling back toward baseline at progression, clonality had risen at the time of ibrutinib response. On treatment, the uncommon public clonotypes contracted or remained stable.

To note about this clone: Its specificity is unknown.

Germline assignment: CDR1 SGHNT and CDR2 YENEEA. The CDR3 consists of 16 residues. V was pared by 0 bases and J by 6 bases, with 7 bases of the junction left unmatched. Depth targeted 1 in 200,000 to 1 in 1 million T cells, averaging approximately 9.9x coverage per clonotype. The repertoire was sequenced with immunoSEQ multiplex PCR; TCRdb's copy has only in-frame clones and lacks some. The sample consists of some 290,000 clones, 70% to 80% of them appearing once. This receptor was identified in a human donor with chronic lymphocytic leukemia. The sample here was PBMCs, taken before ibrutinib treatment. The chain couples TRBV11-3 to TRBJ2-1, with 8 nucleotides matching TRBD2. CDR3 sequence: CASSLDSGGPGNEQFF. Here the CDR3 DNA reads TGTGCCAGCAGCTTAGACTCGGGAGGGCCTGGCAATGAGCAGTTCTTC.